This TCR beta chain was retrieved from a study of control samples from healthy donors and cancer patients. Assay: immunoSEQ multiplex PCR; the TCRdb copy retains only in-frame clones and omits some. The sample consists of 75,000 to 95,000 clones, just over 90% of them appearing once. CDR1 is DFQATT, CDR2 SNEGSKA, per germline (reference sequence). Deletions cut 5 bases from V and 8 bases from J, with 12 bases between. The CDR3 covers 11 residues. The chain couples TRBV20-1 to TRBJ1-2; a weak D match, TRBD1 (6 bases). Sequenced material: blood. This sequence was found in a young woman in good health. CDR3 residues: CSAGQSAGYTF. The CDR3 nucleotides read TGCAGTGCTGGACAGTCCGCCGGCTACACCTTC.